What follows are 8 T cell receptor beta chains derived from one specimen sequenced in a study of a mutant IDH1 vaccine in newly diagnosed glioma. Stated time point: baseline, week 1 (first vaccination visit). Treatment given: pre-vaccination baseline after standard-of-care therapy. Generated by immunoSEQ multiplex PCR, the TCRdb table keeps only in-frame clones and is missing some. This sample has around 50,000 clones; just over 85% occur once, and the top ten carry 2.4%. The material sequenced was PBMCs, taken from a glioma patient treated with radiotherapy, temozolomide or both. These receptors were obtained from a man aged 35-49 years with glioma.

The gene calls are TRBV5-1 and TRBJ2-2; TRBD2 matches 10 bases. The J segment lost 1 base and the V segment lost 3 bases, leaving 3 bases of the junction unmatched. This CDR3 has 16 residues. Germline V gene sequence: CDR1 SGHRS, CDR2 YFSETQ. CDR3 loop: CASSSGLAVNTGELFF. CDR3 bases: TGCGCCAGCAGCTCTGGACTAGCGGTGAACACCGGGGAGCTGTTTTTT.

The rearrangement links TRBV6-6 to TRBJ2-2; 12 bases align to TRBD2. Germline trimming cut 6 bases from V and 5 bases from J; bases unmatched to any gene: 1. The CDR3 contains 14 residues. Per germline, CDR1 MNHNY and CDR2 SVGAGI (reference sequence). The CDR3 spells CASRGTSGTGELFF. The CDR3 DNA reads as TGTGCCAGCAGAGGGACTAGCGGGACCGGGGAGCTGTTTTTT.

The chain couples TRBV5-4 to TRBJ2-7; 9 nucleotides align to TRBD1. The CDR3 loop spans 12 amino acids. V dropped 4 bases and J dropped 5; count of bases not matched to a gene: 1. From germline, CDR1 is SGHNT and CDR2 YYREEE (reference sequence). CDR3 in DNA: TGTGCCAGCAGCGGGGACAGGGACGAGCAGTACTTC. Encoded protein: CASSGDRDEQYF. The full variable domain, with the rest looked up from reference TRBV5-4 and TRBJ2-7, is ETGVTQSPTHLIKTRGQQVTLRCSSQSGHNTVSWYQQALGQGPQFIFQYYREEENGRGNFPPRFSGLQFPNYSSELNVNALELDDSALYLCASSGDRDEQYFGPGTRLTVT.

Concerning this clone: An end of the junction does not agree with germline; a read error may underlie this. The chain carries TRBV2 and TRBJ2-1, with TRBD2 identical over 10 bases. Germline lookup yields CDR1 SNHLY and CDR2 FYNNEI. The CDR3 covers 14 residues. The CDR3 sequence is CASSTGLAYNVQFF. The CDR3 nucleotides read TGTGCCAGCAGTACGGGACTAGCGTACAATGTGCAGTTCTTC.

The rearrangement links TRBV6-5 to TRBJ1-1; 9 bases agree with TRBD1. The CDR3 is 14 amino acids. J lost 8 bases, V lost 3 bases, and 7 bases had no gene match. The germline gives CDR1 MNHEY, CDR2 SVGAGI. The CDR3 sequence is CASSYAGTGYEAFF. CDR3 DNA sequence: TGTGCCAGCAGTTATGCAGGGACAGGGTACGAAGCTTTCTTT.

This clone has only a few counts. This rearrangement joins TRBV11-2 to TRBJ2-7; 7 bases line up with TRBD1. After removal of 4 bases from V and 0 bases from J, the junction contained 9 bases not matched to a gene. The CDR3 totals 16 residues. CDR1 and CDR2 (germline): SGHAT, FQNNGV. CDR3 loop: CASSSWIRGYSYEQYF. The CDR3 nucleotides are TGTGCCAGCAGCTCCTGGATCAGGGGGTACTCCTACGAGCAGTACTTC.

This sequence joins TRBV5-1 and TRBJ1-1; 10 bases agree with TRBD1. The ends lost 0 bases at V and 5 bases at J; junction bases unmatched: 7. This CDR3 contains 16 residues. Germline V gene data show CDR1 as SGHRS and CDR2 as YFSETQ. The CDR3 loop is CASSLGRDRGRTEAFF. CDR3 sequence (DNA): TGCGCCAGCAGCTTGGGGAGGGACAGGGGACGGACTGAAGCTTTCTTT.

This sequence joins TRBV6-6 and TRBJ2-7; D tentatively fits TRBD1 or TRBD2 (7 bases each). V lost 7 bases to trimming and J lost 0 bases, with 13 bases between them. This CDR3 has 14 residues. CDR1 is MNHNY and CDR2 is SVGAGI in the germline V gene (reference sequence). Here the CDR3 reads CASTRGGNSYEQYF. The CDR3 nucleotides are TGTGCCAGCACCAGGGGGGGGAACTCCTACGAGCAGTACTTC.